This T cell receptor beta chain came from a study of blood T cell repertoires in COVID-19. Study summary: Acute and convalescent COVID-19 specimens originated in the United States, Italy and Spain.

Original methodology: For nucleated cells, counts were estimated from reference gene primer amplification. TCRdb's copy holds only in-frame clones and misses some; the assay was immunoSEQ multiplex PCR. V, J and clone size are those of that table, while D and trimming were read from the DNA. The sample consists of about 150,000 clones, roughly 80% of them appearing once. The V end was cut by 4 bases, the J end by 4 bases, with 11 bases between. CDR1 and CDR2 from the germline V gene are MNHNY and SVGAGI (reference sequence). The CDR3 has 14 residues. The J gene is TRBJ1-3, the V gene TRBV6-6; a weak D match, TRBD1 (6 bases). The receptor's source is a man between 60 and 75 years old with acute or convalescent COVID-19. Material for sequencing was peripheral blood. CDR3 DNA sequence: TGTGCCAGCAGTTCCGGGACACCCGGAAACACCATATATTTT. Its protein is CASSSGTPGNTIYF.